The source of this TCR beta chain is a study of T cell responses to AZD1222 COVID-19 vaccine. Study conclusions and caveats: Clonal diversity may have been underestimated in mostly white British donors.

Using immunoSEQ multiplex PCR, the repertoire was profiled, and TCRdb retains in-frame clones only, with some absent. The sample includes 85,000 to 90,000 clones, 85% to 90% of them seen just once. As to this clone: Its target is not known.

The CDR3 is 14 amino acids. Germline V gives CDR1 SGHRS, CDR2 YFSETQ. Trimming took off 0 bases at V and 4 bases at J, with 11 bases between the two ends. Sequencing used peripheral blood, obtained 28 days after the second AZD1222 dose. The chain uses TRBV5-1 and TRBJ2-7; D possibly uses TRBD1 or TRBD2 (6 bases each). This TCR was sampled from an adult who received the AZD1222 COVID-19 vaccine. This CDR3 is CASSLVTGTYEQYF. The CDR3 DNA is TGCGCCAGCAGCTTGGTAACAGGGACTTACGAGCAGTACTTC.